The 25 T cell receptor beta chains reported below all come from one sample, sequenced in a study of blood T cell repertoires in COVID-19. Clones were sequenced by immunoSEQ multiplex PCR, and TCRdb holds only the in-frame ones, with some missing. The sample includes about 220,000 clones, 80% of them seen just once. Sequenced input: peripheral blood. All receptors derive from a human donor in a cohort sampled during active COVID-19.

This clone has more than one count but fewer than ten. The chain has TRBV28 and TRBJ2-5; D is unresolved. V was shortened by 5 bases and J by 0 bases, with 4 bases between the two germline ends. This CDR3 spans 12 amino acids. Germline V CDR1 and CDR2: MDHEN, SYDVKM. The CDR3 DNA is TGTGCCAGCAGTGAGAACCAAGAGACCCAGTACTTC. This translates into CASSENQETQYF.

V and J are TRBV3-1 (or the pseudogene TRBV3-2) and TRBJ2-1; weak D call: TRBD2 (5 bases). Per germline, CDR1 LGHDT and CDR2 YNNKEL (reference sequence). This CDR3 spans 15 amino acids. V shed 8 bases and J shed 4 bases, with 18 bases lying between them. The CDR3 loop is CASARTPYQYNEQFF. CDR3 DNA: TGTGCCAGCGCCCGGACTCCCTACCAATACAATGAGCAGTTCTTC.

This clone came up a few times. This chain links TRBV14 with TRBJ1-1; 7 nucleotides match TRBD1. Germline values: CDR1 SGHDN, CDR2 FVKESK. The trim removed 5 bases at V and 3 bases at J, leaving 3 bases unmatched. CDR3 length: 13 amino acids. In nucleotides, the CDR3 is TGTGCCAGCAGCTGGGGGACAGACACTGAAGCTTTCTTT. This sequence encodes CASSWGTDTEAFF.

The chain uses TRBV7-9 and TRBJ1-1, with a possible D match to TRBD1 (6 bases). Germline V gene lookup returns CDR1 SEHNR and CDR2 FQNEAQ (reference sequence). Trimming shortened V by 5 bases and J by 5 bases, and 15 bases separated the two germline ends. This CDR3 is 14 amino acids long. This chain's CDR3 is CASSKQGTGTEAFF. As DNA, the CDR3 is TGTGCCAGCAGCAAACAGGGTACGGGGACTGAAGCTTTCTTT.

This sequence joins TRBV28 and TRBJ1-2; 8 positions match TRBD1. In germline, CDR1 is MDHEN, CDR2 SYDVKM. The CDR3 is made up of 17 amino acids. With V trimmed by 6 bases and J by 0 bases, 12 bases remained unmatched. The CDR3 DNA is TGTGCCAGCAGCTTAATCGGGACAGGACCGACTAACTATGGCTACACCTTC. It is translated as CASSLIGTGPTNYGYTF.

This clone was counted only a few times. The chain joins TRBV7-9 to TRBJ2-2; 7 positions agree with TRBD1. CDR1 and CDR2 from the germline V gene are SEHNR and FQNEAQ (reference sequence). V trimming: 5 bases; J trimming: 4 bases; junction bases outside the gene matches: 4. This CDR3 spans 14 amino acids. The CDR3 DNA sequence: TGTGCCAGCAGCCACGACAGGGCCACCGGGGAGCTGTTTTTT. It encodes CASSHDRATGELFF.

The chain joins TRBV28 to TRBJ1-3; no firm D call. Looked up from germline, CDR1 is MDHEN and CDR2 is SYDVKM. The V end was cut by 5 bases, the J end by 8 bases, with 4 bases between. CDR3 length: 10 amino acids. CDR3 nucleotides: TGTGCCAGCAGTCACTACACCATATATTTT. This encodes CASSHYTIYF.

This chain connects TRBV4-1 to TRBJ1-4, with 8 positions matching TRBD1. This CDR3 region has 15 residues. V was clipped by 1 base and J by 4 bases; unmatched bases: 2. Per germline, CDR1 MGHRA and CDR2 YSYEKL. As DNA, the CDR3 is TGCGCCAGCAGCCAAGGGGACAGGTATAATGAAAAACTGTTTTTT. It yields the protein CASSQGDRYNEKLFF.

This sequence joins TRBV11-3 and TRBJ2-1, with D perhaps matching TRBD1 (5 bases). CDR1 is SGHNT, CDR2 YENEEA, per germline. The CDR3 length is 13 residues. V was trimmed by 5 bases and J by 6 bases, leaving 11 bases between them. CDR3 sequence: CASSRGRVNEQFF. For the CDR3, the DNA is TGTGCCAGCAGCCGTGGCAGGGTCAATGAGCAGTTCTTC.

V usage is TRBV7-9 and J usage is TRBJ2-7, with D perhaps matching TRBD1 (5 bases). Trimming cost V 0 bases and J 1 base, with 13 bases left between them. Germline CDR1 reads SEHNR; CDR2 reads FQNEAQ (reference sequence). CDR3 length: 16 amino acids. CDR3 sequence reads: CASSLASGWFSYEQYF. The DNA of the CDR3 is TGTGCCAGCAGCTTAGCTTCAGGGTGGTTTTCCTACGAGCAGTACTTC.

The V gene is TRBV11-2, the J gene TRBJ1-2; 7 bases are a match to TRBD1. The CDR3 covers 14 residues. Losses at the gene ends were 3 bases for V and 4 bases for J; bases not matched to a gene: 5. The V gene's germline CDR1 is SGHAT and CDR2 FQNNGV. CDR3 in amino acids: CASSLRAGGYGYTF. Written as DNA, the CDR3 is TGTGCCAGCAGCTTGAGGGCAGGGGGCTATGGCTACACCTTC.

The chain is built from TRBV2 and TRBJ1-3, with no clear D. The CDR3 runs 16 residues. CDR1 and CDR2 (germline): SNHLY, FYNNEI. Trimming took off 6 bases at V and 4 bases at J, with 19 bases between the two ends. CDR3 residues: CASRGSGILMGNTIYF. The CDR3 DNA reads TGTGCCAGCAGAGGATCAGGCATTCTCATGGGAAACACCATATATTTT.

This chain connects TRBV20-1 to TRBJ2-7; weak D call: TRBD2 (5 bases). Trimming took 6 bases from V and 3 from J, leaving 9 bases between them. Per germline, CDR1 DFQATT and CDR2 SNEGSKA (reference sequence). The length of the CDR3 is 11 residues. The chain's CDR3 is CSASGSYEQYF. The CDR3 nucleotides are TGCAGTGCCAGCGGAAGCTACGAGCAGTACTTC.

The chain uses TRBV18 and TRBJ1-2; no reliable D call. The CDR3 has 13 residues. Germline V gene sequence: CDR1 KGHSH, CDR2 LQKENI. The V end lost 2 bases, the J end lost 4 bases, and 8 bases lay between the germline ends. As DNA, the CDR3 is TGTGCCAGCTCACCAGAGACAACCTATGGCTACACCTTC. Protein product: CASSPETTYGYTF.

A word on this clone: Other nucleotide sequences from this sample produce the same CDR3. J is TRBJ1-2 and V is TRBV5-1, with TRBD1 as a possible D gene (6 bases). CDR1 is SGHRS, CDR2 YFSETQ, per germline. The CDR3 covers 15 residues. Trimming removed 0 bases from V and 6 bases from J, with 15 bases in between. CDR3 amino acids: CASSLGGTGQNGYTF. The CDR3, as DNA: TGCGCCAGCAGCTTGGGGGGAACAGGGCAGAATGGCTACACCTTC.

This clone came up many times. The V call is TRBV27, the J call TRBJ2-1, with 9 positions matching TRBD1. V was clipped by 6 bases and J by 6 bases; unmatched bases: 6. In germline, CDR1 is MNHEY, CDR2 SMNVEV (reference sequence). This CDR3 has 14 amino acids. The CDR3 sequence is CASRYRDRANEQFF. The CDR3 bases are TGTGCCAGCAGATACCGGGACAGGGCCAATGAGCAGTTCTTC.

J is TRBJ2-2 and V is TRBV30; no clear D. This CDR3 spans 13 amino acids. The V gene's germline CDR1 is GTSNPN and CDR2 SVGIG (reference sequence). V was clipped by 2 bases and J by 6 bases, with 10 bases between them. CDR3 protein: CAWSPSRSGELFF. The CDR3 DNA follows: TGTGCCTGGAGTCCTAGTCGGTCCGGGGAGCTGTTTTTT.

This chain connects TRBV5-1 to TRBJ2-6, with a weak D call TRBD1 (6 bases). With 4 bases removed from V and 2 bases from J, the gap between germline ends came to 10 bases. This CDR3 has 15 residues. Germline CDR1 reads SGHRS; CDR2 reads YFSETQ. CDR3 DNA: TGCGCCAGCAGCCAACGGACAGCTGGGGCCAACGTCCTGACTTTC. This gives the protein CASSQRTAGANVLTF.

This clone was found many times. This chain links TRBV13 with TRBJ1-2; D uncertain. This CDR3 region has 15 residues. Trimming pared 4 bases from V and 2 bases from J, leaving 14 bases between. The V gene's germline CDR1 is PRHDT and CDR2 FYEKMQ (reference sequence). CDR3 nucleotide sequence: TGTGCCAGCAGCTCCCCAGTGGCGGGGAACTATGGCTACACCTTC. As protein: CASSSPVAGNYGYTF.

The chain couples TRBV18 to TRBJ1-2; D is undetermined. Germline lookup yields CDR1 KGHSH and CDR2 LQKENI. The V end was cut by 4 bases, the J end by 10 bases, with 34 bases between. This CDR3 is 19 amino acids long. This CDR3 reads CASSLRRPRGLESHRLYTF. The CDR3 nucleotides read TGTGCCAGCTCACTTCGAAGACCGAGAGGGTTAGAATCGCACCGACTCTACACCTTC.

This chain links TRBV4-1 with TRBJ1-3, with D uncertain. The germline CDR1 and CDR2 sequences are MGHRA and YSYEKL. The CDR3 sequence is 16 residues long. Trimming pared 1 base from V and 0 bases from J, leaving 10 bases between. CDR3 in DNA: TGCGCCAGCAGCCAAGGGCCTCGAAGCTCTGGAAACACCATATATTTT. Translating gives CASSQGPRSSGNTIYF.

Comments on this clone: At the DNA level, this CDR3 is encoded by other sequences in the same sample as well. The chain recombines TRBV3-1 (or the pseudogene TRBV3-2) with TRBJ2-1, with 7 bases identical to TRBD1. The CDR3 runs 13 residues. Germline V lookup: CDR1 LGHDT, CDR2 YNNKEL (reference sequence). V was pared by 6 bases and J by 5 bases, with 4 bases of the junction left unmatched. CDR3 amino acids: CASSRDRNNEQFF. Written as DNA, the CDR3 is TGTGCCAGCAGTCGGGACAGAAACAATGAGCAGTTCTTC.

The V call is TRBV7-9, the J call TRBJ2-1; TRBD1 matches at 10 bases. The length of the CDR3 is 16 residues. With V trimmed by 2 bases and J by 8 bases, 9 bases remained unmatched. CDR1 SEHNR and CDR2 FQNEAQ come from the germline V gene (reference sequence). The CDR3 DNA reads TGTGCCAGCAGCTTAACAAGGACAGGGGGATATGATGAGCAGTTCTTC. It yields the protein CASSLTRTGGYDEQFF. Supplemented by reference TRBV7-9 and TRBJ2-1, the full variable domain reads DTGVSQNPRHKITKRGQNVTFRCDPISEHNRLYWYRQTLGQGPEFLTYFQNEAQLEKSRLLSDRFSAERPKGSFSTLEIQRTEQGDSAMYLCASSLTRTGGYDEQFFGPGTRLTVL.

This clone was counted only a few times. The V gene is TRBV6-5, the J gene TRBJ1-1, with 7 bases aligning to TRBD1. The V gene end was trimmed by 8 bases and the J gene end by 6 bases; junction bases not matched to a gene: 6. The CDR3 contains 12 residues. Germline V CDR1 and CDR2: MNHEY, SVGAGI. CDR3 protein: CASREGAAEAFF. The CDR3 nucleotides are TGTGCCAGCCGGGAGGGGGCCGCTGAAGCTTTCTTT.

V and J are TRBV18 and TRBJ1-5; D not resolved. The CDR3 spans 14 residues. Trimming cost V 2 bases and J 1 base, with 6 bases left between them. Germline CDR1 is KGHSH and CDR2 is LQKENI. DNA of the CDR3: TGTGCCAGCTCACCAGGAGAGAGCAATCAGCCCCAGCATTTT. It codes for CASSPGESNQPQHF.